One and the same sample provided the 26 T cell receptor beta chains below, sequenced in a study of blood T cell repertoires in COVID-19 (dated by TCRdb to about 2020). Libraries were constructed by the immunoSEQ multiplex PCR assay. In its TCRdb copy, this immuneACCESS table keeps in-frame sequences only and misses some clones. Where compared with another copy, unresolved V genes explain less than half of these, and the others have no known cause. The sample contains under 300,000 clones, nearly 90% of them found a single time. Jointly, the top ten make up about 2% of the sample. Sequenced: PBMCs or T cells enriched from blood (not recorded which). These receptors were obtained from a woman aged 55-70 years who had recovered from COVID-19.

The genes are TRBV28 and TRBJ1-2, with 9 bases identical to TRBD1. Germline V lookup: CDR1 MDHEN, CDR2 SYDVKM. The CDR3 has 13 amino acids. After removal of 7 bases from V and 5 bases from J, the junction contained 5 bases not matched to a gene. CDR3 DNA sequence: TGTGCCAGCACACAACAGGGGGCGTATGGCTACACCTTC. This gives the protein CASTQQGAYGYTF.

V is TRBV3-1 (or the pseudogene TRBV3-2) and J is TRBJ2-7; 7 nucleotides agree with TRBD2. CDR1 and CDR2 (germline): LGHDT, YNNKEL (reference sequence). CDR3 size: 16 residues. J gave up 3 bases and V 0 bases, and 8 bases lay outside the gene matches. CDR3 sequence reads: CASSQEGLAANYEQYF. CDR3 nucleotides: TGTGCCAGCAGCCAAGAGGGGCTAGCGGCGAACTACGAGCAGTACTTC.

The J gene is TRBJ2-2, the V gene TRBV24-1, with D possibly TRBD1 on 6 matching bases. The CDR3 covers 13 residues. The V gene lost 9 bases and the J gene lost 4 bases, with 11 bases spanning the gap. Germline lookup yields CDR1 KGHDR and CDR2 SFDVKD. The CDR3 DNA sequence: TGTGCCACCGCAGGGGCAATCACCGGGGAGCTGTTTTTT. It codes for CATAGAITGELFF.

This clone showed up just a few times. The V gene is TRBV6-6, the J gene TRBJ2-1; 12 nucleotides line up with TRBD2. V shed 5 bases and J 3 bases; nucleotides not matched to a gene: 11. The CDR3 is made up of 18 amino acids. Per germline, CDR1 MNHNY and CDR2 SVGAGI (reference sequence). The CDR3, as DNA: TGTGCCAGCAGTCCTTGGACTAGCGGGAAACCCCTCTACAATGAGCAGTTCTTC. Amino acids: CASSPWTSGKPLYNEQFF.

The chain is built from TRBV11-3 and TRBJ2-1; 7 bases map to TRBD1. Trimming cost V 5 bases and J 10 bases; bases outside gene matches: 8. The CDR3 totals 13 residues. Germline assignment: CDR1 SGHNT and CDR2 YENEEA. CDR3 protein: CASSRGQVKEQFF. CDR3 in DNA: TGTGCCAGCAGCAGGGGGCAGGTAAAGGAGCAGTTCTTC.

The chain is built from TRBV10-1 and TRBJ2-7; TRBD2 agrees at 8 bases. The CDR3 contains 13 residues. Trimming cost V 3 bases and J 2 bases; bases outside gene matches: 0. Germline V lookup: CDR1 WNHNN, CDR2 SYGVQD (reference sequence). The CDR3 DNA sequence: TGCGCCAGCAGTGAAGCGGGGGCCTACGAGCAGTACTTC. Translating gives CASSEAGAYEQYF.

V is TRBV27 and J is TRBJ1-2; D may be TRBD1 (5 bases). The CDR3 contains 12 residues. The germline V gene has CDR1 MNHEY and CDR2 SMNVEV (reference sequence). The V end was cut by 4 bases, the J end by 8 bases, with 11 bases between. The CDR3 bases are TGTGCCAGCAGTTCAGGGTTAGGGGGCTACACCTTC. It codes for CASSSGLGGYTF.

This rearrangement joins TRBV11-3 to TRBJ2-7; TRBD2 matches at 8 bases. Per germline, CDR1 SGHNT and CDR2 YENEEA. CDR3 size: 16 residues. V trimming: 1 base; J trimming: 4 bases; junction bases outside the gene matches: 9. This chain's CDR3 is CASSLGGEASGYEQYF. The CDR3 DNA is TGTGCCAGCAGCTTAGGGGGGGAAGCTAGCGGGTACGAGCAGTACTTC. The full variable domain, completed using reference TRBV11-3 and TRBJ2-7, is EAGVVQSPRYKIIEKKQPVAFWCNPISGHNTLYWYLQNLGQGPELLIRYENEEAVDDSQLPKDRFSAERLKGVDSTLKIQPAELGDSAVYLCASSLGGEASGYEQYFGPGTRLTVT.

This sequence joins TRBV6-5 and TRBJ2-3; D remains unclear. The CDR3 consists of 11 residues. CDR1 MNHEY and CDR2 SVGAGI come from the germline V gene. V was cut by 7 bases and J by 5 bases, with 7 bases left in between. CDR3 sequence: CASTFLDTQYF. CDR3 nucleotide sequence: TGTGCCAGCACGTTCCTAGATACGCAGTATTTT.

The rearrangement links TRBV28 to TRBJ1-2; 7 bases are shared with TRBD1. The CDR3 totals 14 residues. Germline CDR1 MDHEN, CDR2 SYDVKM. V dropped 5 bases and J dropped 5; count of bases not matched to a gene: 8. Here the CDR3 reads CASSLGTEFYGYTF. The CDR3 nucleotides are TGTGCCAGCAGTCTCGGGACAGAGTTTTATGGCTACACCTTC.

The chain uses TRBV28 and TRBJ2-7; no clear D gene. CDR1 and CDR2 from the germline V gene are MDHEN and SYDVKM. The V end was cut by 3 bases, the J end by 8 bases, with 5 bases between. This CDR3 contains 10 residues. CDR3 sequence: CASSFIQQYF. As DNA, the CDR3 is TGTGCCAGCAGTTTTATTCAGCAGTACTTC.

This chain links TRBV4-1 with TRBJ2-1; 16 nucleotides match TRBD2. From germline, CDR1 is MGHRA and CDR2 YSYEKL. This CDR3 is built from 19 residues. V was clipped by 1 base and J by 10 bases; unmatched bases: 13. CDR3 sequence reads: CASSQGGTSGRALRAEQFF. CDR3 nucleotide sequence: TGCGCCAGCAGCCAAGGAGGGACTAGCGGGAGGGCCCTGAGAGCCGAGCAGTTCTTC.

This clone was observed a handful of times. The rearrangement links TRBV5-1 to TRBJ2-7; 7 bases align to TRBD1. CDR3 length equals 14 residues. V trimming: 2 bases; J trimming: 3 bases; junction bases outside the gene matches: 5. CDR1 SGHRS and CDR2 YFSETQ come from the germline V gene. Written as DNA, the CDR3 is TGCGCCAGCAGCTTCGGGGACAGTAACTACGAGCAGTACTTC. Residues: CASSFGDSNYEQYF.

The rearrangement links TRBV3-1 (or the pseudogene TRBV3-2) to TRBJ2-1; a possible D gene is TRBD1 (5 bases). Germline CDR1 and CDR2: LGHDT and YNNKEL (reference sequence). The CDR3 loop spans 13 amino acids. Deletions cut 2 bases from V and 4 bases from J, with 6 bases between. The CDR3 loop is CASSQNRYNEQFF. As DNA, the CDR3 is TGTGCCAGCAGCCAAAACAGGTACAATGAGCAGTTCTTC.

The gene calls are TRBV5-6 and TRBJ1-2; D remains unclear. The CDR3 length is 13 residues. From germline, CDR1 is SGHDT and CDR2 YYEEEE. With 4 bases removed from V and 6 bases from J, the gap between germline ends came to 13 bases. The CDR3 loop reads CASSPPRLHGYTF. CDR3 bases: TGTGCCAGCAGCCCCCCGCGGCTCCATGGCTACACCTTC.

The V call is TRBV11-2, the J call TRBJ2-3; perhaps TRBD1 as D (5 bases). V lost 5 bases, J lost 6 bases, and 15 bases lay in between. CDR3 length equals 14 residues. CDR1 and CDR2 from the germline V gene are SGHAT and FQNNGV. CDR3 nucleotide sequence: TGTGCCAGCAGCCTCCCCCAGGGCTTCGATACGCAGTATTTT. This encodes CASSLPQGFDTQYF.

V and J are TRBV6-5 and TRBJ2-1; TRBD1 matches 8 bases. V dropped 6 bases and J dropped 8; count of bases not matched to a gene: 9. Germline V gene data show CDR1 as MNHEY and CDR2 as SVGAGI. The CDR3 extends over 14 amino acids. CDR3 loop: CASSQGQGDYEQFF. Here the CDR3 DNA reads TGTGCCAGCAGCCAAGGACAGGGCGACTATGAGCAGTTCTTC.

This clone was counted once. The chain's CDR3 is CASSRISDITYEQYF. In nucleotides, the CDR3 is TGTGCCAGCAGCCGAATCTCTGACATCACCTACGAGCAGTACTTC. This sequence joins TRBV6-5 and TRBJ2-7; D unresolved. In germline, CDR1 is MNHEY, CDR2 SVGAGI. This CDR3 region has 15 residues. Trimming removed 6 bases at V and 2 bases at J, with 17 bases between.

The chain links TRBV5-8 to TRBJ2-5, with 8 bases lining up with TRBD1. Germline V gene sequence: CDR1 SGHTS, CDR2 YDEGEE. Trimming at V came to 0 bases and at J to 2 bases, leaving 6 bases not matched to a gene. This CDR3 comprises 16 residues. CDR3 DNA sequence: TGTGCCAGCAGCTTGGGGGGACAGGTGGGACAAGAGACCCAGTACTTC. This encodes CASSLGGQVGQETQYF.

This chain links TRBV10-3 with TRBJ2-7; D gene uncertain. The length of the CDR3 is 14 residues. Germline V gives CDR1 ENHRY, CDR2 SYGVKD. V was pared by 6 bases and J by 3 bases, with 15 bases between. CDR3 bases: TGTGCCATCAGCCCATCACTAATTGGCTACGAGCAGTACTTC. It translates to CAISPSLIGYEQYF.

This clone was detected only a few times. V is TRBV9 and J is TRBJ2-1; 7 bases align to TRBD1. The CDR3 runs to 15 residues. Germline assignment: CDR1 SGDLS and CDR2 YYNGEE. J was trimmed by 1 base and V by 0 bases; bases with no gene match: 1. Here the CDR3 reads CASSVATGSYNEQFF. The CDR3 region has the DNA TGTGCCAGCAGCGTAGCGACAGGGTCCTACAATGAGCAGTTCTTC.

The chain links TRBV5-4 to TRBJ2-2, with D tentatively TRBD1 (5 bases). Deletions cut 4 bases from V and 3 bases from J, with 16 bases between. The germline CDR1 and CDR2 sequences are SGHNT and YYREEE (reference sequence). This CDR3 has 16 amino acids. CDR3 nucleotides: TGTGCCAGCAGCCCCGCAGGGTGGGCCGACACCGGGGAGCTGTTTTTT. Residues: CASSPAGWADTGELFF.

The chain couples TRBV24-1 to TRBJ2-3, with D perhaps matching TRBD2 (6 bases). Trimming stripped 3 bases from V and 5 bases from J, with 14 bases between. This CDR3 is 15 amino acids long. Germline CDR1 and CDR2: KGHDR and SFDVKD. CDR3 in amino acids: CATSDPGPGGDTQYF. Here the CDR3 DNA reads TGTGCCACCAGTGATCCGGGGCCCGGGGGAGATACGCAGTATTTT.

The chain has TRBV5-1 and TRBJ1-2; 7 nucleotides align to TRBD1. V shed 4 bases, J shed 6 bases, and the junction held 12 bases outside the gene matches. The CDR3 loop spans 15 amino acids. Germline-derived CDR1 and CDR2 are SGHRS and YFSETQ. The CDR3 sequence: CASSQILTGANGYTF. CDR3 sequence (DNA): TGCGCCAGCAGCCAAATCCTAACAGGGGCGAATGGCTACACCTTC.

J is TRBJ1-1 and V is TRBV10-1; TRBD1 aligns across 11 bases. CDR3 length: 16 residues. V was clipped by 4 bases and J by 4 bases; unmatched bases: 8. CDR1 and CDR2 (germline): WNHNN, SYGVQD (reference sequence). The CDR3 DNA reads as TGCGCCAGCAGTGCCCGGGACAGGGGGGGATTCACTGAAGCTTTCTTT. Amino acid sequence: CASSARDRGGFTEAFF.

The genes are TRBV2 and TRBJ2-2; 13 bases match TRBD2. V dropped 6 bases and J dropped 5; count of bases not matched to a gene: 6. The CDR3 totals 16 residues. Germline V gene sequence: CDR1 SNHLY, CDR2 FYNNEI. The DNA for the CDR3 is TGTGCCAGCAGACCACGGACTAGCGGGGGAACCGGGGAGCTGTTTTTT. It yields the protein CASRPRTSGGTGELFF.